Listed below are T cell receptor beta chains from one sample, sequenced in a study of blood T cell repertoires in COVID-19. TCRdb's table, derived via immunoSEQ multiplex PCR, lists solely in-frame clones and lacks some. The sample holds some 100,000 clones, 65% to 90% seen once. The source material was peripheral blood. Receptor source: a woman of 80 years or more with active or convalescent COVID-19. The CDR3 runs from the conserved cysteine through the conserved F or W. D genes are given only for firm matches. Clone size is not always given. Where it is, it says once, few, many or a class for expanded clones.

>TRBV11-3|TRBD2|.|TRBJ2-2|16
CASSFRLAGPYGELFF
TGTGCCAGCAGCTTCCGGCTAGCGGGTCCCTACGGGGAGCTGTTTTTT
>TRBV28|TRBD2|.|TRBJ2-3|16
CASNPTSALSTDTQYF
TGTGCCAGCAACCCGACTAGCGCCCTGAGCACAGATACGCAGTATTTT
>TRBV27|.|.|TRBJ2-7|11
CASTFRYEQYF
TGTGCCAGCACCTTCAGATACGAGCAGTACTTC
>TRBV9|TRBD2|.|TRBJ2-2|17
CASSVTRLAGHTGELFF
TGTGCCAGCAGCGTAACGAGACTAGCGGGACACACCGGGGAGCTGTTTTTT
>TRBV2|TRBD1|.|TRBJ1-2|14
CASSGQGRIYGYTF
TGTGCCAGCAGTGGACAGGGGAGGATCTATGGCTACACCTTC
>TRBV29-1|TRBD1|.|TRBJ2-3|14
CSVNRDRGTDTQYF
TGCAGCGTCAACCGGGACAGGGGCACAGATACGCAGTATTTT
>TRBV6-5|TRBD1|.|TRBJ2-1|14
CASSRTGTYNEQFF
TGTGCCAGCAGTAGGACAGGGACCTACAATGAGCAGTTCTTC
>TRBV24-1|.|.|TRBJ1-2|14
CATSDGRVMGGYTF
TGTGCCACCAGTGACGGCAGGGTAATGGGTGGCTACACCTTC
>TRBV19|.|.|TRBJ1-5|16
CASSLPSGGGHQPQHF
TGTGCCAGTAGTCTCCCTAGCGGAGGGGGGCACCAGCCCCAGCATTTT
>TRBV7-6|TRBD2|.|TRBJ2-3|15
CASSQLAGPFNTQYF
TGTGCCAGCAGCCAACTAGCGGGACCGTTTAATACGCAGTATTTT
>TRBV28|TRBD1|once|TRBJ1-1|15
CASSLNRGWNTEAFF
TGTGCCAGCAGTTTGAACAGGGGGTGGAACACTGAAGCTTTCTTT
>TRBV7-3|.|.|TRBJ2-3|17
CASSLAAGSGVGDTQYF
TGTGCCAGCAGCTTGGCGGCCGGATCGGGAGTGGGAGATACGCAGTATTTT
>TRBV5-5|TRBD1|once|TRBJ1-3|13
CASSTDRVDTIYF
TGTGCCAGCAGCACGGACAGGGTAGACACCATATATTTT
>TRBV5-1|.|.|TRBJ2-7|14
CASSLVASSYEQYF
TGCGCCAGCAGCTTGGTGGCTAGCTCCTACGAGCAGTACTTC
>TRBV28|.|.|TRBJ2-7|15
CASSFARGPSYEQYF
TGTGCCAGCAGTTTCGCCAGGGGACCCTCGTACGAGCAGTACTTC
>TRBV28|.|.|TRBJ2-4|15
CASGPGDLAKNIQYF
TGTGCCAGCGGGCCCGGGGATCTAGCCAAAAACATTCAGTACTTC
>TRBV19|TRBD2|once|TRBJ2-7|16
CASSRLPSGRAYEQYF
TGTGCCAGTAGTCGCCTCCCTAGCGGCCGGGCCTACGAGCAGTACTTC
>TRBV4-2|TRBD2|.|TRBJ2-7|14
CASSQPGTRSEQYF
TGTGCCAGCAGCCAACCCGGGACTAGGAGCGAGCAGTACTTC
>TRBV4-2|.|once|TRBJ2-7|14
CASSQRDSSYEQYF
TGTGCCAGCAGCCAGCGGGACAGTTCCTACGAGCAGTACTTC